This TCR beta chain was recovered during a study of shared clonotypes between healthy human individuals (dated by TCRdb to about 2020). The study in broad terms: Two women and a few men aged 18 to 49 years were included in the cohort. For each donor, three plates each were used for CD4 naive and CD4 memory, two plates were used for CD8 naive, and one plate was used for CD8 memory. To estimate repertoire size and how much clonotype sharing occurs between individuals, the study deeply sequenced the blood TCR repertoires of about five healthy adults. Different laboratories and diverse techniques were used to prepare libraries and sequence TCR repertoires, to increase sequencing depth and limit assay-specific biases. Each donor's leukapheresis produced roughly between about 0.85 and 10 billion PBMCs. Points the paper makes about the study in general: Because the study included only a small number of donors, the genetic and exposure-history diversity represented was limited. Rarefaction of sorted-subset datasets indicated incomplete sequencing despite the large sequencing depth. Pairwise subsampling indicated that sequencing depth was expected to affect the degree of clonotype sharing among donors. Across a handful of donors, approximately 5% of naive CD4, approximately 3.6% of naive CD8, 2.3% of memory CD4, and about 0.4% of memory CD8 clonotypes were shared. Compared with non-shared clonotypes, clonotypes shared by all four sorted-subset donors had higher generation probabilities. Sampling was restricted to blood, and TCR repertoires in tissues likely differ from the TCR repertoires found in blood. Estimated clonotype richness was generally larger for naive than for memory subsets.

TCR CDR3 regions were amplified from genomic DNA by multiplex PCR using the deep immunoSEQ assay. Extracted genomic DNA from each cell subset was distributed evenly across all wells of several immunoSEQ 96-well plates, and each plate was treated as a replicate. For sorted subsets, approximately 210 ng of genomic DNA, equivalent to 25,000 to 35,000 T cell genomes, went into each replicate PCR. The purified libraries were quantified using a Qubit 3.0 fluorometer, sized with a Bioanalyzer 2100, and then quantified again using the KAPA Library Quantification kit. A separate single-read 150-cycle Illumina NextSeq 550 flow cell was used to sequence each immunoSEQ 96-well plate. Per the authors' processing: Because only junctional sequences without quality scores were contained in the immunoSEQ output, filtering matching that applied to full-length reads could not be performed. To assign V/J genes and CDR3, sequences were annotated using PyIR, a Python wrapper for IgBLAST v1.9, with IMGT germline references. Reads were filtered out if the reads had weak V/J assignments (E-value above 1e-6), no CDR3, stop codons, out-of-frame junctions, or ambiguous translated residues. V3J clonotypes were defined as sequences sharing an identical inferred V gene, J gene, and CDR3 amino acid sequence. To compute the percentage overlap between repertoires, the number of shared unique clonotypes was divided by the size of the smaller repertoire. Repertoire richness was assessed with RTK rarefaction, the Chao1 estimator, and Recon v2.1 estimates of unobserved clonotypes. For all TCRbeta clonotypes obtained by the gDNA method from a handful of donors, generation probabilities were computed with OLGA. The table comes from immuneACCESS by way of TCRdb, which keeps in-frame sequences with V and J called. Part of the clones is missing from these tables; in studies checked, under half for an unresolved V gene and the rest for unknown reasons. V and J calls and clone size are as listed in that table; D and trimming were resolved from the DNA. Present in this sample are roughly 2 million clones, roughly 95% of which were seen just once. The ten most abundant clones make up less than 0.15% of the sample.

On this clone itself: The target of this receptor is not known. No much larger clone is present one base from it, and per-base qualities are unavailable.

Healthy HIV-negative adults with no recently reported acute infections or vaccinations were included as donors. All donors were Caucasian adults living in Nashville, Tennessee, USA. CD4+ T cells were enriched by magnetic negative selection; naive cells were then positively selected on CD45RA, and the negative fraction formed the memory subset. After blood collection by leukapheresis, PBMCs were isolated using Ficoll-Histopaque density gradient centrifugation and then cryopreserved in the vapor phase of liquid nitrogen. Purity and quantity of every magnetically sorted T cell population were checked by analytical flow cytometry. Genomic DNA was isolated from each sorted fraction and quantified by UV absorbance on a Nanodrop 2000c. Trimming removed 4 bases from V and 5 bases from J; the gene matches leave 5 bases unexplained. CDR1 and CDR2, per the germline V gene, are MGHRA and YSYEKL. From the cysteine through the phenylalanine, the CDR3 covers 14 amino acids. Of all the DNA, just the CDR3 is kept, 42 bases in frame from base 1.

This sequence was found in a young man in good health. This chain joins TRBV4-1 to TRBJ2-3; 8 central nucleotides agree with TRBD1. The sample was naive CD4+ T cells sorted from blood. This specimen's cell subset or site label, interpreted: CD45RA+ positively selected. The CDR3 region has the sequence CASSRTGIGDTQYF. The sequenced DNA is TGCGCCAGCAGCCGGACAGGGATAGGAGATACGCAGTATTTT.